A single sample gave rise to the 10 T cell receptor beta chains below, sequenced in a study of cytomegalovirus exposure and HLA in healthy donors. The PCR made use of 60 Vbeta and 13 Jbeta primers. Sequencing used immunoSEQ multiplex PCR; TCRdb keeps in-frame clones, though not all of them. The sample consists of about 110,000 clones, 70% to 75% of them appearing once. The sequenced material came from PBMCs. The receptors originated from a female donor in good health and CMV-seronegative.

The V and J genes are TRBV5-4 and TRBJ1-1; TRBD1 matches 7 bases. Trimming took 0 bases from V and 5 from J; bases not matched to a gene: 4. CDR3 length: 14 residues. CDR1 and CDR2 from the germline V gene are SGHNT and YYREEE (reference sequence). The CDR3 sequence: CASSLDLQGTEAFF. The DNA for the CDR3 is TGTGCCAGCAGCTTGGACCTACAGGGGACTGAAGCTTTCTTT.

This rearrangement joins TRBV29-1 to TRBJ2-3, with 9 bases matching TRBD2. The CDR3 has 17 amino acids. V shed 4 bases, J shed 2 bases, and the junction held 13 bases outside the gene matches. Germline lookup yields CDR1 SQVTM and CDR2 ANQGSEA. The CDR3 DNA follows: TGCAGCGTTGTTGGAGGGGGCGGGAGGGCTAACACAGATACGCAGTATTTT. Translated, it gives CSVVGGGGRANTDTQYF.

V gene TRBV18 combines with J gene TRBJ2-1; 9 bases are shared with TRBD2. The CDR3 has 16 amino acids. Looked up from germline, CDR1 is KGHSH and CDR2 is LQKENI. The junction had 11 bases not matched to a gene; V was cut back by 6 bases and J by 5 bases. Written as DNA, the CDR3 is TGTGCCAGCTCCGTCGGGCGGACTAGCGCTGACAATGAGCAGTTCTTC. This translates into CASSVGRTSADNEQFF. Combining the CDR3 with reference TRBV18 and TRBJ2-1 gives the whole variable domain NAGVMQNPRHLVRRRGQEARLRCSPMKGHSHVYWYRQLPEEGLKFMVYLQKENIIDESGMPKERFSAEFPKEGPSILRIQQVVRGDSAAYFCASSVGRTSADNEQFFGPGTRLTVL.

This chain links TRBV29-1 with TRBJ2-5, with 7 bases aligning to TRBD2. The CDR3 is 12 residues long. From germline, CDR1 is SQVTM and CDR2 ANQGSEA. V shed 6 bases and J 0 bases; nucleotides not matched to a gene: 1. CDR3 region: CSVRGYQETQYF. CDR3 sequence (DNA): TGCAGCGTGCGGGGGTACCAAGAGACCCAGTACTTC.

The rearrangement uses TRBV7-9 and TRBJ2-1; 9 bases are shared with TRBD2. The CDR3 loop spans 18 amino acids. Germline trimming cut 5 bases from V and 7 bases from J; bases unmatched to any gene: 18. Germline-derived CDR1 and CDR2 are SEHNR and FQNEAQ (reference sequence). CDR3 sequence reads: CASSPHLGGRAVRNEQFF. CDR3 sequence (DNA): TGTGCCAGCAGCCCTCACTTGGGCGGGAGGGCCGTCAGGAATGAGCAGTTCTTC.

V and J are TRBV15 and TRBJ2-7; 9 bases map to TRBD2. V lost 3 bases and J lost 5; bases outside the gene matches: 8. This CDR3 has 15 amino acids. CDR1 LNHNV and CDR2 YYDKDF come from the germline V gene (reference sequence). For the CDR3, the DNA is TGTGCCACCAGCAGTGGCGGGAGGGCCCAGAACGAGCAGTACTTC. It codes for CATSSGGRAQNEQYF.

The CDR3 reads CAWSAGTGLFHNLQPQHF. Here the CDR3 DNA reads TGTGCCTGGAGCGCCGGAACAGGGCTATTTCACAACCTTCAGCCCCAGCATTTT. V usage is TRBV30 and J usage is TRBJ1-5; possible D gene TRBD1, 6 bases. This CDR3 is 18 amino acids long. Germline CDR1 and CDR2: GTSNPN and SVGIG (reference sequence). Trimming took 3 bases from V and 6 from J, leaving 27 bases between them.

The chain carries TRBV19 and TRBJ2-3; TRBD1 matches 7 bases. This CDR3 comprises 15 residues. The germline gives CDR1 LNHDA, CDR2 SQIVND (reference sequence). V was pared by 5 bases and J by 1 base, with 6 bases of the junction left unmatched. The CDR3 DNA sequence: TGTGCCAGTAGTCGTAGTCAGGGGGGCACAGATACGCAGTATTTT. Protein product: CASSRSQGGTDTQYF.

This chain uses TRBV18 with TRBJ1-1; no definite D call. The ends were cut back, 4 bases at V and 8 bases at J, with 17 bases in the middle. The CDR3 has 14 amino acids. Germline V gives CDR1 KGHSH, CDR2 LQKENI. CDR3 nucleotides: TGTGCCAGCTCACGTAGCACCGAGGGCGAGGAAGCTTTCTTT. Translating gives CASSRSTEGEEAFF.

As regards this clone: Germline and junction disagree at one end, which may indicate a read error. The rearrangement links TRBV7-7 to TRBJ2-5; unclear D gene. The CDR3 covers 14 residues. Looked up from germline, CDR1 is SSHAT and CDR2 is FNYEAQ (reference sequence). The CDR3 DNA sequence: TGTGCTAGCAGCTTAGAGTCGGGTCAGGAGACCCAGTACTTC. Translated: CASSLESGQETQYF.